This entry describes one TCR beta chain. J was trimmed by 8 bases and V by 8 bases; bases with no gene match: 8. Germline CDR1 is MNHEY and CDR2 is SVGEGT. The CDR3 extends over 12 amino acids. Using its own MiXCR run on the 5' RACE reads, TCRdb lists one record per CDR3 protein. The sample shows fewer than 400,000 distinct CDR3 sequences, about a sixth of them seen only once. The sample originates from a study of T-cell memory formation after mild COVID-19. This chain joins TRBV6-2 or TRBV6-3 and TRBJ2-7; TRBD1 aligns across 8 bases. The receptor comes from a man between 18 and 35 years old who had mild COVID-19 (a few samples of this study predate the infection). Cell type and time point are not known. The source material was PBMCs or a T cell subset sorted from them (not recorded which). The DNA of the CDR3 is TGTGCCAGCGGGTCGACAGGGGTTAAGCAGTACGTC. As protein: CASGSTGVKQYV.